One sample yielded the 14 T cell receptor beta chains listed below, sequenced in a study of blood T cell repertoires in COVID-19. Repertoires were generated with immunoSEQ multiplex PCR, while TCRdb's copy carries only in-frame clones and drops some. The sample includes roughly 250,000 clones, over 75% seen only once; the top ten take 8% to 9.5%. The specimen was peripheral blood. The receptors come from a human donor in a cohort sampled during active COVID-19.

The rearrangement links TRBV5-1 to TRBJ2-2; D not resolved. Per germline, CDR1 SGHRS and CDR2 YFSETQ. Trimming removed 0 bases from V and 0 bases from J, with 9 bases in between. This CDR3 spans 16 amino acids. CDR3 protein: CASSLGNYPNTGELFF. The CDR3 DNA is TGCGCCAGCAGCTTGGGGAACTACCCGAACACCGGGGAGCTGTTTTTT.

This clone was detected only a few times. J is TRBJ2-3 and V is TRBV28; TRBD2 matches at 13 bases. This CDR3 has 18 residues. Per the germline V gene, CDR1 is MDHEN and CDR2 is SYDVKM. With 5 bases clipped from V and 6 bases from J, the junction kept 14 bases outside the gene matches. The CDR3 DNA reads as TGTGCCAGCAGTACCGCCGGGACTAGCGGGGTCGGGGGTGATACGCAGTATTTT. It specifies CASSTAGTSGVGGDTQYF.

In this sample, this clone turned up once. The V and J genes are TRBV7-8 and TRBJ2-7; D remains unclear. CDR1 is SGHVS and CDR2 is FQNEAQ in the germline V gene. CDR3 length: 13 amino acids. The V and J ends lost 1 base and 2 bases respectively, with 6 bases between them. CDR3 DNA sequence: TGTGCCAGCAGCTTAGGCAGAACCTACGAGCAGTACTTC. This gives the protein CASSLGRTYEQYF.

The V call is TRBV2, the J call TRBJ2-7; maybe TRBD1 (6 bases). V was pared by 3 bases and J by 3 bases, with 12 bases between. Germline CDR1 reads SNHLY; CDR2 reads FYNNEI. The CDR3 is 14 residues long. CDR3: CASSEGRGFYEQYF. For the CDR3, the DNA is TGTGCCAGCAGTGAGGGCAGGGGTTTCTACGAGCAGTACTTC.

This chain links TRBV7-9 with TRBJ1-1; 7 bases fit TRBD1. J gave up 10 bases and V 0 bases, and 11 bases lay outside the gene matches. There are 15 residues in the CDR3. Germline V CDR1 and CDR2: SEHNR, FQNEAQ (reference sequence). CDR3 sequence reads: CASSLAPGRGKGAFF. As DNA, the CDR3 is TGTGCCAGCAGCTTAGCCCCCGGCAGGGGGAAGGGAGCTTTCTTT. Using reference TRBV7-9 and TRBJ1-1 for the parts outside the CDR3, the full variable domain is DTGVSQNPRHKITKRGQNVTFRCDPISEHNRLYWYRQTLGQGPEFLTYFQNEAQLEKSRLLSDRFSAERPKGSFSTLEIQRTEQGDSAMYLCASSLAPGRGKGAFFGQGTRLTVV.

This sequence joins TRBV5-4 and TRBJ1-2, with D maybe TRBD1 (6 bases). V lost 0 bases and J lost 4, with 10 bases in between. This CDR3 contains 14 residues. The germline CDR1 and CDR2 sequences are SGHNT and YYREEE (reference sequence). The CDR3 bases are TGTGCCAGCAGCTTGGGGGGGCAGGGCTATGGCTACACCTTC. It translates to CASSLGGQGYGYTF.

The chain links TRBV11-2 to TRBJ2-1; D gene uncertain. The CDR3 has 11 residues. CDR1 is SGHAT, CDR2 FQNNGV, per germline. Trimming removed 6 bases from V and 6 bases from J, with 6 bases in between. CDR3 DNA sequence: TGTGCCAGCAGTCGGTCCAATGAGCAGTTCTTC. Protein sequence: CASSRSNEQFF.

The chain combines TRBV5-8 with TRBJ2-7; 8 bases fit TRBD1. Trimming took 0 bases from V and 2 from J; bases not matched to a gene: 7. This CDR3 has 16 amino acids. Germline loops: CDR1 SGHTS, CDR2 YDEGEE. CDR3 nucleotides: TGTGCCAGCAGCTTGGTCGGCCGGGACAGGCCCTACGAGCAGTACTTC. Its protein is CASSLVGRDRPYEQYF.

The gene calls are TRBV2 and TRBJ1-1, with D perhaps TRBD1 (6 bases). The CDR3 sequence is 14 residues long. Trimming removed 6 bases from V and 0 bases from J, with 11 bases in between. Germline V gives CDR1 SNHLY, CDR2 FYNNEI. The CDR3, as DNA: TGTGCCAGCAGGGAAAGACAGGTGAACACTGAAGCTTTCTTT. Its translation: CASRERQVNTEAFF.

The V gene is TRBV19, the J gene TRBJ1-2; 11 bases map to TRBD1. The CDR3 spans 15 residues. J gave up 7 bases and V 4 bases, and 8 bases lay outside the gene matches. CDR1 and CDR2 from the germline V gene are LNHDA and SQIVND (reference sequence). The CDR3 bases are TGTGCCAGTAGTACCCCGGGACAGGGGGTTTCTGGCTACACCTTC. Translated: CASSTPGQGVSGYTF.

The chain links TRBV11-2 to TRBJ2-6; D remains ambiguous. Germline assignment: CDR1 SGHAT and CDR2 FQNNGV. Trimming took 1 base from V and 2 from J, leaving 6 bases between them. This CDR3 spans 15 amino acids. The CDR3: CASSLAGPGANVLTF. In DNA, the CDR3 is TGTGCCAGCAGCTTAGCAGGTCCTGGGGCCAACGTCCTGACTTTC.

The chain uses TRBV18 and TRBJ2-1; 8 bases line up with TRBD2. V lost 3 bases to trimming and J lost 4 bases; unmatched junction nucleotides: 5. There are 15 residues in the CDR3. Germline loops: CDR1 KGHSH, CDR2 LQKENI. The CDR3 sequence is CASSPAAGAYNEQFF. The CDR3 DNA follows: TGTGCCAGCTCACCCGCAGCGGGGGCATACAATGAGCAGTTCTTC.

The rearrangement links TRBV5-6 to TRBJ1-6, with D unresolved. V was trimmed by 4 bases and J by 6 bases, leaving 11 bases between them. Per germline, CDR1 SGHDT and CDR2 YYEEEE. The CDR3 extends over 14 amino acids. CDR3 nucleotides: TGTGCCAGCAGCCCCGGTAGAAGTAATTCACCCCTCCACTTT. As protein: CASSPGRSNSPLHF.

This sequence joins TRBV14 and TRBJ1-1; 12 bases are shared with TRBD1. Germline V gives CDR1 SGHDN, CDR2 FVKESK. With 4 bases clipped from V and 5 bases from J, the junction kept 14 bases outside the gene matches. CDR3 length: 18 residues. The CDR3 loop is CASSPSPGQGARWTEAFF. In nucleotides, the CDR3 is TGTGCCAGCAGCCCATCCCCGGGACAGGGGGCGAGATGGACTGAAGCTTTCTTT.